This entry lists 22 T cell receptor beta chains sequenced from one sample in a study of response to subunit inactivated influenza vaccine. Using its own MiXCR run on the RT-PCR reads, TCRdb lists one record per CDR3 protein. Of roughly 460,000 distinct CDR3 sequences detected, approximately 11% appear once; the ten largest clones hold approximately 12%. The sample was PBMCs from blood, taken 40 to 50 days after vaccination. These receptors all come from a man aged 50-59 years who received an inactivated influenza vaccine.

This chain uses TRBV4-3 with TRBJ2-2; D not resolved. The CDR3 covers 14 residues. Trimming cost V 0 bases and J 4 bases, with 6 bases left between them. Germline CDR1 and CDR2: LGHNA and YSLEER. DNA for the CDR3: TGCGCCAGCAGCCAAGAAGAAGCCACCGGGGAGCTGTTTTTT. This sequence encodes CASSQEEATGELFF.

This chain links TRBV20-1 with TRBJ2-7; 9 nucleotides line up with TRBD1. The V segment lost 6 bases and the J segment 7 bases; nucleotides outside the gene matches: 13. CDR1 is DFQATT and CDR2 is SNEGSKA in the germline V gene (reference sequence). The CDR3 totals 14 residues. This CDR3 is CSAMTGTGLQEQYF. Here the CDR3 DNA reads TGCAGTGCCATGACCGGGACAGGGCTTCAGGAGCAGTACTTC.

V usage is TRBV6-1 and J usage is TRBJ2-2; maybe TRBD2 (5 bases). Germline V gene lookup returns CDR1 MNHNS and CDR2 SASEGT. Trimming removed 5 bases from V and 8 bases from J, with 15 bases in between. The CDR3 is 14 residues long. The CDR3 region has the DNA TGTGCCAGCAGTCTGACTACTCAAGGAGGGGAGCTGTTTTTT. Its protein product is CASSLTTQGGELFF.

The gene calls are TRBV6-2 or TRBV6-3 and TRBJ2-2; 8 bases line up with TRBD2. V shed 6 bases, J shed 1 base, and the junction held 4 bases outside the gene matches. From germline, CDR1 is MNHEY and CDR2 SVGEGT. The CDR3 extends over 15 amino acids. The CDR3 is CASRPAGVNTGELFF. In DNA form, the CDR3 reads TGTGCCAGCAGACCAGCGGGAGTGAACACCGGGGAGCTGTTTTTT.

V gene TRBV5-1 combines with J gene TRBJ2-5; 8 bases fit TRBD2. Germline loops: CDR1 SGHRS, CDR2 YFSETQ. The CDR3 is 17 amino acids. V lost 4 bases to trimming and J lost 1 base; unmatched junction nucleotides: 12. CDR3 sequence reads: CASSPTVRTSFQETQYF. CDR3 sequence (DNA): TGCGCCAGCAGCCCTACCGTACGGACTAGCTTCCAAGAGACCCAGTACTTC.

The sample holds a few counts of this clonotype. CDR3 sequence reads: CASSSEDSYGYTF. The DNA of the CDR3 is TGTGCCAGCAGCTCGGAGGACAGCTATGGCTACACCTTC. The rearrangement joins TRBV5-5 to TRBJ1-2; maybe TRBD1 (6 bases). This CDR3 region has 13 residues. V lost 3 bases to trimming and J lost 4 bases, with 10 bases between them. Germline lookup yields CDR1 SGHKS and CDR2 YYEKEE (reference sequence).

In this sample, this clonotype turned up many times. V usage is TRBV12-3 or TRBV12-4 and J usage is TRBJ2-5; the D gene is possibly TRBD1 (7 bases). Deletions cut 6 bases from V and 5 bases from J, with 13 bases between. The CDR3 runs 13 residues. The CDR3 DNA reads TGTGCCAGCAGCAGACAGGGAGGCGAGACCCAGTACTTC. This encodes CASSRQGGETQYF.

This clonotype was seen a few times. The CDR3 spells CASSPRDRETEQYF. DNA of the CDR3: TGTGCCAGCAGCCCGCGGGACAGGGAGACCGAGCAGTACTTC. V and J are TRBV7-8 and TRBJ2-7, with 9 nucleotides matching TRBD1. This CDR3 spans 14 amino acids. CDR1 and CDR2 (germline): SGHVS, FQNEAQ. J lost 6 bases, V lost 5 bases, and 8 bases had no gene match.

At least ten counts were recorded for this clonotype. This chain uses TRBV7-6 with TRBJ2-5; weak D call: TRBD2 (5 bases). V was trimmed by 5 bases and J by 4 bases, leaving 14 bases between them. The CDR3 consists of 14 residues. CDR1 is SGHVS, CDR2 FNYEAQ, per germline. CDR3 nucleotides: TGTGCCAGCAGCCTCCTGACTAACGGAGAGACCCAGTACTTC. It specifies CASSLLTNGETQYF.

This clonotype was counted ten times or more. The chain combines TRBV5-5 with TRBJ2-3; possibly TRBD2 for D (5 bases). In germline, CDR1 is SGHKS, CDR2 YYEKEE (reference sequence). Trimming pared 1 base from V and 2 bases from J, leaving 11 bases between. The CDR3 loop spans 15 amino acids. The CDR3 spells CASSLSGKLTDTQYF. Here the CDR3 DNA reads TGTGCCAGCAGCTTGTCCGGGAAACTCACAGATACGCAGTATTTT.

This clonotype appeared many times. The chain links TRBV29-1 to TRBJ1-1; D call uncertain. This CDR3 comprises 11 residues. CDR1 SQVTM and CDR2 ANQGSEA come from the germline V gene. V lost 4 bases to trimming and J lost 8 bases, with 11 bases between them. The CDR3 nucleotides are TGCAGCGTTGGGACTCAGCGAGAAGCTTTCTTT. This translates into CSVGTQREAFF.

This clonotype was recorded many times. The V call is TRBV20-1, the J call TRBJ1-5; D uncertain. The CDR3 length is 14 residues. The V and J ends lost 3 bases and 2 bases respectively, with 11 bases between them. Germline-derived CDR1 and CDR2 are DFQATT and SNEGSKA (reference sequence). The CDR3 DNA follows: TGCAGTGCTAGCGGGTCAACTGGCAATCAGCCCCAGCATTTT. Translated, it gives CSASGSTGNQPQHF.

In its sample, this clonotype was seen a few times. V usage is TRBV29-1 and J usage is TRBJ1-2; 7 positions match TRBD1. Looked up from germline, CDR1 is SQVTM and CDR2 is ANQGSEA. The CDR3 is 13 residues long. With 4 bases clipped from V and 2 bases from J, the junction kept 4 bases outside the gene matches. The CDR3 nucleotides are TGCAGCGTTGTAAAGGGACAGAACTATGGCTACACCTTC. Its translation: CSVVKGQNYGYTF.

The chain combines TRBV9 with TRBJ2-4; the match to TRBD1 covers 8 bases. Germline V CDR1 and CDR2: SGDLS, YYNGEE. Trimming at V came to 2 bases and at J to 3 bases, leaving 7 bases not matched to a gene. CDR3 length: 16 amino acids. CDR3 coding DNA: TGTGCCAGCAGCGTGGACAGGGAATGGGGCAAAAACATTCAGTACTTC. Translated, it gives CASSVDREWGKNIQYF.

The sample holds a few counts of this clonotype. The chain joins TRBV29-1 to TRBJ2-7; D might be TRBD1 or TRBD2, each matching 7 bases. V was pared by 2 bases and J by 3 bases, with 17 bases between. Germline V lookup: CDR1 SQVTM, CDR2 ANQGSEA. This CDR3 has 15 residues. For the CDR3, the DNA is TGCAGCGTTGAAACTAGGCAGGGGGGGATCTACGAGCAGTACTTC. Residues: CSVETRQGGIYEQYF.

This clonotype has at least ten counts. The chain uses TRBV5-1 and TRBJ1-6; 8 bases match TRBD1. Germline CDR1 is SGHRS and CDR2 is YFSETQ. Trimming removed 4 bases from V and 7 bases from J; junction bases left unmatched: 7. The CDR3 sequence is 15 residues long. The CDR3 spells CASSGGQGGNSPLHF. CDR3 sequence (DNA): TGCGCCAGCAGCGGAGGACAGGGAGGGAATTCACCCCTCCACTTT. Using reference TRBV5-1 and TRBJ1-6 for the parts outside the CDR3, the full variable domain is KAGVTQTPRYLIKTRGQQVTLSCSPISGHRSVSWYQQTPGQGLQFLFEYFSETQRNKGNFPGRFSGRQFSNSRSEMNVSTLELGDSALYLCASSGGQGGNSPLHFGNGTRLTVT.

This clonotype was seen only a few times. Written as DNA, the CDR3 is TGCGCCAGCAGCTTGGGGCAAGTCTCTGGAAACACCATATATTTT. This encodes CASSLGQVSGNTIYF. This sequence joins TRBV5-1 and TRBJ1-3; no clear D. CDR1 and CDR2 from the germline V gene are SGHRS and YFSETQ. The CDR3 extends over 15 amino acids. V lost 0 bases, J lost 0 bases, and 7 bases lay in between.

In its sample, this clonotype was seen a few times. The CDR3 here is CASSQVLAANTGELFF. The CDR3 DNA sequence: TGCGCCAGCAGCCAAGTTTTAGCGGCGAACACCGGGGAGCTGTTTTTT. The chain links TRBV4-1 to TRBJ2-2; D may be TRBD2 (6 bases). Trimming took 1 base from V and 0 from J, leaving 9 bases between them. CDR1 and CDR2 (germline): MGHRA, YSYEKL. This CDR3 has 16 residues.

The chain has TRBV24-1 and TRBJ2-3, with 10 bases fitting TRBD1. This CDR3 has 19 residues. The V segment lost 0 bases and the J segment 3 bases; nucleotides outside the gene matches: 11. The germline CDR1 and CDR2 sequences are KGHDR and SFDVKD. The CDR3 spells CATSDLKSTGGGWTDTQYF. CDR3 DNA sequence: TGTGCCACCAGTGATTTGAAGTCGACAGGGGGCGGGTGGACAGATACGCAGTATTTT.

This clonotype was counted only a few times. This chain uses TRBV15 with TRBJ1-1; D not certain. The CDR3 has 14 amino acids. The V end was cut by 2 bases, the J end by 3 bases, with 10 bases between. Germline assignment: CDR1 LNHNV and CDR2 YYDKDF (reference sequence). CDR3 DNA: TGTGCCACCAGCAGAATTTCCTGGGACACTGAAGCTTTCTTT. This encodes CATSRISWDTEAFF. The whole variable domain, remainder taken from reference TRBV15 and TRBJ1-1, is DAMVIQNPRYQVTQFGKPVTLSCSQTLNHNVMYWYQQKSSQAPKLLFHYYDKDFNNEADTPDNFQSRRPNTSFCFLDIRSPGLGDTAMYLCATSRISWDTEAFFGQGTRLTVV.

This clonotype was detected only a few times. The V and J genes are TRBV12-3 or TRBV12-4 and TRBJ2-2, with 8 positions matching TRBD1. Losses at the gene ends were 8 bases for V and 5 bases for J; bases not matched to a gene: 7. The CDR3 runs 14 residues. The CDR3 DNA is TGTGCCAGCCAAAAAACAGGGGGAACCGGGGAGCTGTTTTTT. As protein: CASQKTGGTGELFF.

This clonotype showed up just a few times. The chain recombines TRBV4-1 with TRBJ1-6, with no clear D. The CDR3 is made up of 14 amino acids. Trimming removed 3 bases at V and 10 bases at J, with 13 bases between. Per the germline V gene, CDR1 is MGHRA and CDR2 is YSYEKL. The CDR3 here is CASSQDDRRSPLHF. The CDR3 nucleotides read TGCGCCAGCAGCCAGGACGATAGGAGATCACCCCTCCACTTT.